This TCR beta chain was recovered during a study of blood T cell repertoires in COVID-19. Germline CDR1 and CDR2: SNHLY and FYNNEI. The V and J ends lost 8 bases and 7 bases respectively, with 15 bases between them. CDR3 length: 13 amino acids. Data came from immunoSEQ multiplex PCR; TCRdb stores just in-frame clones and leaves some out. Of about 180,000 clones listed, roughly 83% were seen once; the top ten hold around 6.3%. This clonotype originated in a woman in her forties with COVID-19, enrolled during active disease. The chain has TRBV2 and TRBJ1-5, with D possibly TRBD1 on 5 matching bases. The source material was peripheral blood. The CDR3 reads CASGAGGGQPQHF. Written as DNA, the CDR3 is TGTGCCAGCGGAGCCGGGGGGGGACAGCCCCAGCATTTT.